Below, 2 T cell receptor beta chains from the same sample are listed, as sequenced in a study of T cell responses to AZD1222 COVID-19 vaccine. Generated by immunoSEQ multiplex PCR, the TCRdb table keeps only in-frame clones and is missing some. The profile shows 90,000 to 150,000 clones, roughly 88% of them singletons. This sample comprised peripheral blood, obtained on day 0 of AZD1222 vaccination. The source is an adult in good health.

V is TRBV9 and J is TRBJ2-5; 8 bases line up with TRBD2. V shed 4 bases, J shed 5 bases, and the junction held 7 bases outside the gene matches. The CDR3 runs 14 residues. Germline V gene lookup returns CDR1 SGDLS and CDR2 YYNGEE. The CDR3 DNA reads TGTGCCAGCAGCCCTCGGGGGGGCCGGGAGACCCAGTACTTC. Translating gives CASSPRGGRETQYF.

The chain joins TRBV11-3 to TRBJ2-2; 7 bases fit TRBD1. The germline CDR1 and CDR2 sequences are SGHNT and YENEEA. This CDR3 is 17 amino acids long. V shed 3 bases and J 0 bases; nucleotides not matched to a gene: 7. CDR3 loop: CASSFQTGNANTGELFF. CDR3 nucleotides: TGTGCCAGCAGCTTCCAGACAGGGAACGCGAACACCGGGGAGCTGTTTTTT.